The rows below give T cell receptor beta chains drawn from one sample of a study of neurological immune-mediated disorders. TCRdb used MiXCR to reprocess the 5' RACE reads, holding one entry per CDR3 protein. The sample holds 15,000 or so distinct CDR3 sequences, less than 15% seen once. Input material: CD8+ T cells from blood. These receptors were obtained from a female donor with HTLV-1-associated myelopathy (HAM/TSP). The CDR3 runs from the conserved cysteine through the conserved F or W. Only part of the rows carry a size: once, few, many, or a class if the clone is expanded.

>TRBV15|once
CATSTQAGDEQFF
>TRBV3-1|many
CATQRGANEQFF
>TRBV29-1|many
CSVENSVYLGRGLTETQYF
>TRBV6-6|many
CASSYGQAGTEAFF
>TRBV5-5|many
CASRHEVHNEQFF
>TRBV7-6|many
CASSERGGGAGANVLTF
>TRBV7-7|many
CASSFGPNTEAFF
>TRBV9|many
CASSVASGQETQYF
>TRBV5-4|many
CASSFSSLASEQYF
>TRBV5-1|many
CASRPEENEKLFF
>TRBV10-3|many
CAISEEGDEQYF
>TRBV7-9|many
CASSSDKNTGELFF
>TRBV27|many
CASRGDRGRSAPQYF
>TRBV6-5|many
CASSPSTTNEKLFF
>TRBV9|few
CASSPTRDQNTGKLFF
>TRBV6-2/TRBV6-3|many
CASSYGQSSYEQYF
>TRBV9|many
CASSVDGNTIYF
>TRBV25-1|.
CASSALGPYNSPIHF
>TRBV29-1|many
CSVRLPTNTGELFF
>TRBV7-9|.
CASSLVGALGNEQFF
>TRBV10-3|many
CAIMGSQHGNTIYF
>TRBV20-1|many
CSARDFGSSDNEQFF
>TRBV4-1|many
CASSQHTNEQFF
>TRBV4-1|many
CASSQDARSYEQYF
>TRBV20-1|many
CSAREPGGAFEETQYF
>TRBV7-2|many
CASSLRLHDSGNTIYF
>TRBV5-1|many
CASSLDRGDEQFF
>TRBV4-2|many
CASSQVPEYNEQFF
>TRBV27|many
CARILAATYNEQFF
>TRBV29-1|many
CSVEAMGYGYTF
>TRBV12-5|medium-sized
CASGLESTTVEQYF
>TRBV15|.
CATSRDRGANEKLFF
>TRBV5-8|many
CASSLAHTAYTQYF
>TRBV29-1|many
CSVVSFTQRSSYEQYF
>TRBV15|many
CATSSRPYGQDTIYF
>TRBV6-5|many
CASTGGYAGNEQFF
>TRBV7-6|many
CASSSRDYYNEQFF